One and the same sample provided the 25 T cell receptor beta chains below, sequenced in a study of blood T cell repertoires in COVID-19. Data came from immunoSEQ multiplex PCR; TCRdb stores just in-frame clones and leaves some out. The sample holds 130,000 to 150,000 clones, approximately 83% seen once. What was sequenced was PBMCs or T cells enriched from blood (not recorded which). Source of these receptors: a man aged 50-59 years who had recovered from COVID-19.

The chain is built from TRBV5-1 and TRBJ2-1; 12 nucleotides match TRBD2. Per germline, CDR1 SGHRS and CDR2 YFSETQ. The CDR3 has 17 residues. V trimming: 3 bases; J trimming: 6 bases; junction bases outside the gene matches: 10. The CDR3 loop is CASSSFPGLAGVNEQFF. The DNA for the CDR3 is TGCGCCAGCAGCTCTTTCCCGGGACTAGCGGGTGTCAATGAGCAGTTCTTC.

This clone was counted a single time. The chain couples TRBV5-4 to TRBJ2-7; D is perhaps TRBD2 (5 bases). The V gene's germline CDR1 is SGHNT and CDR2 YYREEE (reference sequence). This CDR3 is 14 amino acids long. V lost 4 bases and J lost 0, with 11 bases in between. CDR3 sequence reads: CASSPRGGSYEQYF. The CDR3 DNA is TGTGCCAGCAGCCCCCGTGGAGGCTCCTACGAGCAGTACTTC.

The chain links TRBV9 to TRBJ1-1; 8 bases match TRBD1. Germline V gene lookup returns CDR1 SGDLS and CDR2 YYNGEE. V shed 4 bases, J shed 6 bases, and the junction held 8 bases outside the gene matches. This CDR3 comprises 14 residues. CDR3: CASSPTGGSAEAFF. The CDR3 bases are TGTGCCAGCAGCCCTACAGGGGGATCCGCTGAAGCTTTCTTT.

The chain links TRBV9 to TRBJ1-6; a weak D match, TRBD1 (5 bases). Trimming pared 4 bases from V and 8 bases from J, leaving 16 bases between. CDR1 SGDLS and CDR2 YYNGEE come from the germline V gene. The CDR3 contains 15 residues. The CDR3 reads CASSKTVTGDSPLHF. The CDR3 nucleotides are TGTGCCAGCAGCAAGACGGTCACGGGGGATTCACCCCTCCACTTT.

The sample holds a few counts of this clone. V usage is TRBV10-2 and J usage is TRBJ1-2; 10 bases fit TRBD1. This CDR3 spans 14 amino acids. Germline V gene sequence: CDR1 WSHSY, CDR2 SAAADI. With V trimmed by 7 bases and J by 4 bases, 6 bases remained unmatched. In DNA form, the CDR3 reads TGCGCCAGCAACCCGGGACAGGGGACCTATGGCTACACCTTC. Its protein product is CASNPGQGTYGYTF.

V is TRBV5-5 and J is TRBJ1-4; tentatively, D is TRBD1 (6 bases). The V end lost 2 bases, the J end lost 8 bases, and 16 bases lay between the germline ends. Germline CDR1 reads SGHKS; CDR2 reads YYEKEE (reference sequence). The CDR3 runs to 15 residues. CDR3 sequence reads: CASSLSGQGNEKLFF. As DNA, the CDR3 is TGTGCCAGCAGCTTATCTGGGCAGGGGAACGAAAAACTGTTTTTT.

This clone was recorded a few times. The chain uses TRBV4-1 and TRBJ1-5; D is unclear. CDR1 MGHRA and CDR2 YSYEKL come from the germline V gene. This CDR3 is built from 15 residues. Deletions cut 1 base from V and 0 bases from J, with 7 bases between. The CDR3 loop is CASSQVSDSNQPQHF. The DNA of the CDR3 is TGCGCCAGCAGCCAAGTGTCAGATAGCAATCAGCCCCAGCATTTT.

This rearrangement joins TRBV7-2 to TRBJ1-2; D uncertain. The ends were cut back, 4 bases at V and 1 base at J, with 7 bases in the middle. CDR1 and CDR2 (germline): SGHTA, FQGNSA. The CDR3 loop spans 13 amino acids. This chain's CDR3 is CASSSGGNYGYTF. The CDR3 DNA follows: TGTGCCAGCAGCTCTGGCGGTAACTATGGCTACACCTTC.

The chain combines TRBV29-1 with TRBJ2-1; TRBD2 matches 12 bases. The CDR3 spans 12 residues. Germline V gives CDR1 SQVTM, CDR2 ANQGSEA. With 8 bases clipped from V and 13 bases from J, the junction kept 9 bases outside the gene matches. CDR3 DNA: TGCAGCCCTAGCGGGGGGGCCACGGCACAGTTCTTC. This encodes CSPSGGATAQFF.

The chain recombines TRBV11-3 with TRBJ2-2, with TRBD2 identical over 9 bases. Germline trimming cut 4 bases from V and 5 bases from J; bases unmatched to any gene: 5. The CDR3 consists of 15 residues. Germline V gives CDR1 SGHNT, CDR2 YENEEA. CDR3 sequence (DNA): TGTGCCAGCAGCTCAGCGGGGGGAAAGACCGGGGAGCTGTTTTTT. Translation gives CASSSAGGKTGELFF.

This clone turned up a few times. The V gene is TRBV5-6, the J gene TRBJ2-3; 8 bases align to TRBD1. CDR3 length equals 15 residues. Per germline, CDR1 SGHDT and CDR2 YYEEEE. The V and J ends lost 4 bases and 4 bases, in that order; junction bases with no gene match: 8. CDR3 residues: CASSAGQGSPDTQYF. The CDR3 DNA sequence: TGTGCCAGCAGCGCAGGACAGGGTAGCCCAGATACGCAGTATTTT.

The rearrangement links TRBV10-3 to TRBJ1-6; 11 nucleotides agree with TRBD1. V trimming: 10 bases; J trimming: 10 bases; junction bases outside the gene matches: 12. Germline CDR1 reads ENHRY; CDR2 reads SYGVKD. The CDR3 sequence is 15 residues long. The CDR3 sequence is CATKPGQGERSPLHF. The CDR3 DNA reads TGTGCCACCAAGCCGGGACAGGGGGAGCGGTCACCCCTCCACTTT.

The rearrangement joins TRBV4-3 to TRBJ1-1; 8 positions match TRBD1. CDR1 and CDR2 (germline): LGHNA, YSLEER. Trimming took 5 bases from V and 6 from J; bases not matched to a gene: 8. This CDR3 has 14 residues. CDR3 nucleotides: TGCGCCAGCAGCGAAGGACAGGGTTATCCTGAAGCTTTCTTT. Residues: CASSEGQGYPEAFF.

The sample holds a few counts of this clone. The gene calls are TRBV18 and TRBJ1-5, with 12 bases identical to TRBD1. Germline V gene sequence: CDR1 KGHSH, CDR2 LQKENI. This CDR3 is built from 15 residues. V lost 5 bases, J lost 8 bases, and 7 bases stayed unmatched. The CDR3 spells CASSGGQGAREPQHF. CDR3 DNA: TGTGCCAGCTCAGGGGGACAGGGGGCAAGGGAGCCCCAGCATTTT. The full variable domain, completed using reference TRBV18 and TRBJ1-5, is NAGVMQNPRHLVRRRGQEARLRCSPMKGHSHVYWYRQLPEEGLKFMVYLQKENIIDESGMPKERFSAEFPKEGPSILRIQQVVRGDSAAYFCASSGGQGAREPQHFGDGTRLSIL.

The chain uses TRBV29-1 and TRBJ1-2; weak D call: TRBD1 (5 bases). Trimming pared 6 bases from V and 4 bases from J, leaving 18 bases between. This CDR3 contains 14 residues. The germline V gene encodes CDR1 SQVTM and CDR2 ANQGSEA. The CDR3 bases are TGCAGCGTCGATCCCTTCACAGGACCCTATGGCTACACCTTC. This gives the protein CSVDPFTGPYGYTF.

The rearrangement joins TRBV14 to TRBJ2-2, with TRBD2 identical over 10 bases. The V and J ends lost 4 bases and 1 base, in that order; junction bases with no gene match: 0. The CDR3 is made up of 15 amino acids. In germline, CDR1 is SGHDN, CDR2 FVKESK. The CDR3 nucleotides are TGTGCCAGCAGCCGGACTAGCGGGAACACCGGGGAGCTGTTTTTT. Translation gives CASSRTSGNTGELFF.

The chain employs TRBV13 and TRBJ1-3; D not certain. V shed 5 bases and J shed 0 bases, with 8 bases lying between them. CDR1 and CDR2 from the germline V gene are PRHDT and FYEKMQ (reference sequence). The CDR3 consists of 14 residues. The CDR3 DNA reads TGTGCCAGCAGCCCACAGAACTCTGGAAACACCATATATTTT. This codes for CASSPQNSGNTIYF.

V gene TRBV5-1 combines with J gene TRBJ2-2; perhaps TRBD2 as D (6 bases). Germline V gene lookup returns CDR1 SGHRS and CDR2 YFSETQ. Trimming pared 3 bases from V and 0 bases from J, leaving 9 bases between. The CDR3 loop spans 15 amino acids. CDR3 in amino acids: CASSWDLPNTGELFF. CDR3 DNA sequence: TGCGCCAGCAGCTGGGACTTACCGAACACCGGGGAGCTGTTTTTT.

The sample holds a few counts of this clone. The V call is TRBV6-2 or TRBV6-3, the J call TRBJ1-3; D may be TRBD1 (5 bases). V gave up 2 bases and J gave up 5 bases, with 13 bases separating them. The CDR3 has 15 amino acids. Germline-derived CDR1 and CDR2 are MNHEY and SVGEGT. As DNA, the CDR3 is TGTGCCAGCAGTTACAGCGACGGGGGGAGAAACACCATATATTTT. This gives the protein CASSYSDGGRNTIYF.

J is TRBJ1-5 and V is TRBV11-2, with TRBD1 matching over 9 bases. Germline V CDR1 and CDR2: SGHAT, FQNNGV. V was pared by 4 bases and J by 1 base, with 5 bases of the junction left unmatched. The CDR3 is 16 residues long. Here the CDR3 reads CASSWGQGMSNQPQHF. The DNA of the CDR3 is TGTGCCAGCAGCTGGGGACAGGGAATGAGCAATCAGCCCCAGCATTTT.

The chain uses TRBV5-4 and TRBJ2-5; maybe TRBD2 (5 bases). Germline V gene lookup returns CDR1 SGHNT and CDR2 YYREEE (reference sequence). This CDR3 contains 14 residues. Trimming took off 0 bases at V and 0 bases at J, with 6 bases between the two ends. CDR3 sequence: CASSLGGYQETQYF. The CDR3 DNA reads TGTGCCAGCAGCTTGGGCGGGTACCAAGAGACCCAGTACTTC.

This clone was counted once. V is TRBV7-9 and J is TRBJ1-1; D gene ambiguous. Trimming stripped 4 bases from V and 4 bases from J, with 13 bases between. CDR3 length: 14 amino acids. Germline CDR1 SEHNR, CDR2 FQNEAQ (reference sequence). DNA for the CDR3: TGTGCCAGCAGCTACCCCGGTCGGAGCACTGAAGCTTTCTTT. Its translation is CASSYPGRSTEAFF.

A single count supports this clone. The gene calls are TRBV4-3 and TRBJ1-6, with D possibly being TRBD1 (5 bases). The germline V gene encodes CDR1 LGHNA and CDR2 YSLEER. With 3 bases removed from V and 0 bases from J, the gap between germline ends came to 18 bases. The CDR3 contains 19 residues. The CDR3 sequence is CASSHMGVGGSSYNSPLHF. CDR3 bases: TGCGCCAGCAGCCATATGGGGGTGGGGGGAAGCTCCTATAATTCACCCCTCCACTTT.

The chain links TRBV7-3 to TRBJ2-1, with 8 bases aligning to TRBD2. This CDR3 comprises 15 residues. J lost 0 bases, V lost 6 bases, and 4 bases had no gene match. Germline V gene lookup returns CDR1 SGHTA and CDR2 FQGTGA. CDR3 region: CASSPSGSSYNEQFF. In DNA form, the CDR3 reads TGTGCCAGCAGTCCGAGCGGGAGCTCCTACAATGAGCAGTTCTTC.

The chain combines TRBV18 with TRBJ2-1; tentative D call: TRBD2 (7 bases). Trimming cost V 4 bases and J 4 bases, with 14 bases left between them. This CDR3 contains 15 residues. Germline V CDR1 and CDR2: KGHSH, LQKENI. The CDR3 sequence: CASSQGGGRYNEQFF. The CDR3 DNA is TGTGCCAGCTCACAGGGCGGGGGCCGGTACAATGAGCAGTTCTTC.